This is a list of T cell receptor beta chains from one sample in a study of blood T cells in healthy people across ages. In TCRdb, the 5' RACE reads were re-called with MiXCR into one record per CDR3 protein. Of 600,000 to 850,000 distinct CDR3 sequences detected, 20% to 25% appear once; the ten largest clones hold more than 8.5%. These data also featured in a second study, about T cells of mothers and their children.

Sequenced sample: blood. The receptors derive from a boy between 10 and 17 years old in good health. Both conserved end residues are part of each CDR3. A D gene is named only where the DNA matches it firmly. Size is stated for part of the rows, as once, few or many counts, or as a class when the clone is expanded.

. TRBJ1-5 . TRBV28 TGTGCCAGCAGTTTATGGAAGGAGAGCAATCAGCCCCAGCATTTT CASSLWKESNQPQHF
. TRBJ2-3 . TRBV6-1 TGTGCCAGCAGTACCAACACACCAGGGGAACGGGCGCAGTATTTT CASSTNTPGERAQYF
. TRBJ1-2 TRBD1 TRBV28 TGTGCCACATATACAGGGGGCCGCGGCTACACCTTC CATYTGGRGYTF
. TRBJ2-2 . TRBV7-2 TGTGCCAGCAGCTTTGAAGGCATCCCCGGGGAGCTGTTTTTT CASSFEGIPGELFF
. TRBJ1-4 TRBD1 TRBV7-2 TGTGCCAGCAGCAAAGGACAGGGACCTAATGAAAAACTGTTTTTT CASSKGQGPNEKLFF
. TRBJ2-5 . TRBV28 TGTGCCAGCAGTTTATCTCTATCAGAGGTAGAGACCCAGTACTTC CASSLSLSEVETQYF
. TRBJ2-7 TRBD2 TRBV3-1 TGTGCCAGCAGCCAAGGGACTAGCGGGAGTAAGCAGTACTTC CASSQGTSGSKQYF
. TRBJ2-7 . TRBV28 TGTGCCAGCAGTTTGAATCTAGCGAGAATCACCTACGAGCAGTACTTC CASSLNLARITYEQYF
. TRBJ2-7 . TRBV21-1 TGTACCAGCAGCAGATGCCGGGACAGGCTGTACGAGCAGTACTTC CTSSRCRDRLYEQYF
few TRBJ1-4 . TRBV4-3 TGCGCCAGCAGCCAAGATCGGATGGGTACTAATGAAAAACTGTTTTTT CASSQDRMGTNEKLFF
few TRBJ2-7 . TRBV20-1 TGCAGTGCTACCGTCCCGGGACTCTCCTACGAGCAGTACTTC CSATVPGLSYEQYF
. TRBJ2-1 . TRBV3-1 TGTGCCAGCAGCCAAGAGCCTAGCATCAATGAGCAGTTCTTC CASSQEPSINEQFF
few TRBJ1-2 . TRBV7-6 TGTGCCAGCAGCTTAGGGTTTGAGGGCTATGGCTACACCTTC CASSLGFEGYGYTF
. TRBJ2-3 TRBD2 TRBV9 TGTGCCAGCAGCATTAATAGCGGGGTATCTATTGATACGCAGTATTTT CASSINSGVSIDTQYF
. TRBJ1-3 . TRBV29-1 TGCAGCGTTGACTCGAGCGCGAGCTCTGGAAACACCATATATTTT CSVDSSASSGNTIYF
few TRBJ1-3 . TRBV25-1 TGTGCCAGCAGTGAACTGCAGAACTCTGGAAACACCATATATTTT CASSELQNSGNTIYF
. TRBJ2-7 TRBD1 TRBV12-3/TRBV12-4 TGTGCCAGCAGCAATACAGGGGTGTCCTACGAGCAGTACTTC CASSNTGVSYEQYF
few TRBJ2-5 TRBD1 TRBV6-1 TGTGCCAGCACCCCAGGTCGTACAGGGGGCGGCGAGACCCAGTACTTC CASTPGRTGGGETQYF
. TRBJ1-5 . TRBV6-2/TRBV6-3 TGTGCCAGCAGCCTTGGCTTATGGCCCCAGCATTTT CASSLGLWPQHF
few TRBJ2-3 . TRBV12-3/TRBV12-4 TGTGCCAGTTCGAGCAGGGCGACCACAGATACGCAGTATTTT CASSSRATTDTQYF
. TRBJ2-5 . TRBV28 TGTGCCAGCAGTTTAACTCTAGTGAGGGCTGGTGAGCACTTCTTC CASSLTLVRAGEHFF
. TRBJ2-2 . TRBV7-9 TGTGCCAGCAGCTTTTATGCACCCCCTAAGCTGTTTTTT CASSFYAPPKLFF
. TRBJ2-1 TRBD2 TRBV7-6 TGTGCCAGCAGCCCTGGGGGTATGCCTAGCGGGAGAGGTGAGCAGTTCTTC CASSPGGMPSGRGEQFF
few TRBJ2-7 . TRBV29-1 TGCAGCGTCTATGGAGGCTCCTACGAGCAGTACTTC CSVYGGSYEQYF
. TRBJ2-7 TRBD1 TRBV29-1 TGCAGCGTTGAAACACAGGGGTTATACGAGCAGTACTTC CSVETQGLYEQYF
. TRBJ2-5 TRBD2 TRBV7-9 TGTGCCAGCAGCCCCACTCTAGCGGGAGGCTCACAAGAGACCCAGTACTTC CASSPTLAGGSQETQYF
. TRBJ2-7 . TRBV7-9 TGTGCCAGCAGCTTAAGGGGGTCCCGCCCCGAGCAGTACTTC CASSLRGSRPEQYF
. TRBJ2-7 TRBD1 TRBV3-1 TGTGCCAGCAGCCAACGATGGGACAGCTACTACGAGCAGTACTTC CASSQRWDSYYEQYF
few TRBJ2-5 . TRBV6-2/TRBV6-3 TGTGCCAGCAGTATCGACAGGTCGCAGACCCAGTACTTC CASSIDRSQTQYF
. TRBJ2-1 . TRBV19 TGTGCCAGTACTATGGGAGGGACAGAGGAATACAATGAGCAGTTCTTC CASTMGGTEEYNEQFF
. TRBJ2-3 TRBD2 TRBV7-2 TGTGCCAGCAGCCTACAGGGACTAGCGGGGGCCCCGCTCACAGATACGCAGTATTTT CASSLQGLAGAPLTDTQYF
. TRBJ2-2 . TRBV12-3/TRBV12-4 TGTGCCAGCAGTTACGGCGGAGCGAACACCGGGGAGCTGTTTTTT CASSYGGANTGELFF
. TRBJ2-1 . TRBV7-9 TGTGCCAGCTCTACACCCGCTAGCAATGAGCAGTTCTTC CASSTPASNEQFF
. TRBJ2-7 TRBD2 TRBV4-1 TGCGCCAGCAGCCGAGCTGCCTCGCGGGAGTACGAGCAGTACTTC CASSRAASREYEQYF
few TRBJ2-5 TRBD2 TRBV7-8 TGTGCCAGCACACTAACGGGAGGTCAGAGGGAGACCCAGTACTTC CASTLTGGQRETQYF
few TRBJ2-3 TRBD2 TRBV2 TGTGCCAGCAGCGGGACTACCGCTAGCACAGATACGCAGTATTTT CASSGTTASTDTQYF
. TRBJ2-5 . TRBV5-1 TGCGCCAGCAGCTTGGTACAGGTCACGGAGACCCAGTACTTC CASSLVQVTETQYF
. TRBJ2-5 . TRBV4-2 TGTGCCAGCAGCCACCTTGGCAACCAAGAGACCCAGTACTTC CASSHLGNQETQYF
. TRBJ2-5 . TRBV7-8 TGTGCCAGCAGCTTAGTGAGGAAAGCTAGGACCCAGTACTTC CASSLVRKARTQYF
. TRBJ2-4 . TRBV4-1 TGCGCCAGCAGCCAACTTAGACTAGCCAAAAACATTCAGTACTTC CASSQLRLAKNIQYF
. TRBJ2-7 . TRBV29-1 TGCAGCGTGGTAGCTGGGGGAGAGGGCGAGCAGTACTTC CSVVAGGEGEQYF
few TRBJ2-7 TRBD1 TRBV6-2/TRBV6-3 TGTGCCAGCAGTTACGCAACGAGGGACAGCGTAACCTACGAGCAGTACTTC CASSYATRDSVTYEQYF
. TRBJ2-7 . TRBV15 TGTGCCACCAGCAGAGTCGAGCTATACGAGCAGTACTTC CATSRVELYEQYF
. TRBJ1-2 TRBD1 TRBV6-1 TGTGCCAGCAGGCCCCCAGGACAGGCGCCCTATGGCTACACCTTC CASRPPGQAPYGYTF
. TRBJ2-1 . TRBV5-6 TGTGCCAGCAGCGCGGTCTATGAGCAGTTCTTC CASSAVYEQFF
few TRBJ1-1 . TRBV25-1 TGTGCCAGCAGTGAAGGGGCACGGGCTTTCTTT CASSEGARAFF
. TRBJ1-2 . TRBV4-3 TGCGCCAGCAGCCAATTAATGAACCTACCCTATGGCTACACCTTC CASSQLMNLPYGYTF
. TRBJ2-5 . TRBV6-2/TRBV6-3 TGTGCCAGCAGACCGCTACTAGCCCCGGAGGGGGAGACCCAGTACTTC CASRPLLAPEGETQYF
. TRBJ2-2 TRBD1 TRBV20-1 TGCAGTGCTCAATCCGGGACAGACAACACCGGGGAGCTGTTTTTT CSAQSGTDNTGELFF
few TRBJ2-1 . TRBV29-1 TGCAGCGTTGACGTCGCTACCCCCTACAATGAGCAGTTCTTC CSVDVATPYNEQFF
. TRBJ2-6 . TRBV20-1 TGCAGTGCTAGAGAGGGGATCGACTCTGGGGCCAACGTCCTGACTTTC CSAREGIDSGANVLTF
. TRBJ1-5 TRBD1 TRBV7-9 TGTGCCAGCAGCGACGGGACAGGGTTTAGCAATCAGCCCCAGCATTTT CASSDGTGFSNQPQHF
. TRBJ2-7 . TRBV5-1 TGCGCCAGCAGCTTGGTGGCAGGGGACACCGAGCAGTACTTC CASSLVAGDTEQYF
. TRBJ2-5 TRBD1 TRBV5-1 TGCGCCAGCAGCTACTACAGGGGGCCGATAGGGACCCAGTACTTC CASSYYRGPIGTQYF
few TRBJ2-2 . TRBV28 TGTGCCAGCAGTCCCATCGGCACCGGGGAGCTGTTTTTT CASSPIGTGELFF